These 14 T cell receptor beta chains share one sample of origin, sequenced in a study of blood T cell repertoires in COVID-19. The repertoire was sequenced with immunoSEQ multiplex PCR; TCRdb's copy has only in-frame clones and lacks some. Of fewer than 200,000 clones in the sample, around 67% are singletons; the top ten hold less than 3%. The sequencing input was peripheral blood. These TCRs come from a woman older than 75 with acute or convalescent COVID-19.

The chain combines TRBV27 with TRBJ2-7; no reliable D call. CDR3 length: 17 amino acids. V was pared by 6 bases and J by 1 base, with 22 bases between. Germline V CDR1 and CDR2: MNHEY, SMNVEV (reference sequence). CDR3 loop: CASSLEMPREYSYEQYF. The CDR3 DNA sequence: TGTGCCAGCAGCCTTGAAATGCCCCGCGAGTATTCCTACGAGCAGTACTTC.

This clone was detected only a few times. The rearrangement uses TRBV4-2 and TRBJ1-1; D is unresolved. V was trimmed by 1 base and J by 8 bases, leaving 8 bases between them. The V gene's germline CDR1 is LGHNA and CDR2 YNFKEQ. This CDR3 region has 12 residues. As DNA, the CDR3 is TGTGCCAGCAGCCAAGGGAGTTCCGAAGCTTTCTTT. This sequence encodes CASSQGSSEAFF.

This clone appeared a few times. The chain uses TRBV7-2 and TRBJ2-7; 8 bases agree with TRBD1. After removal of 1 base from V and 6 bases from J, the junction contained 5 bases not matched to a gene. Germline V gene lookup returns CDR1 SGHTA and CDR2 FQGNSA. The CDR3 extends over 14 amino acids. The CDR3: CASSLVGQGAEQYF. CDR3 nucleotides: TGTGCCAGCAGCTTAGTGGGGCAGGGGGCCGAGCAGTACTTC. The full variable domain, with the rest looked up from reference TRBV7-2 and TRBJ2-7, is GAGVSQSPSNKVTEKGKDVELRCDPISGHTALYWYRQSLGQGLEFLIYFQGNSAPDKSGLPSDRFSAERTGGSVSTLTIQRTQQEDSAVYLCASSLVGQGAEQYFGPGTRLTVT.

In this sample, this clone turned up once. The chain has TRBV9 and TRBJ2-7, with 7 positions matching TRBD2. Per germline, CDR1 SGDLS and CDR2 YYNGEE. The CDR3 is 15 residues long. Trimming took 2 bases from V and 4 from J; bases not matched to a gene: 9. The CDR3 DNA reads as TGTGCCAGCAGCGTCCAAGCGGGAAGCTTGTACGAGCAGTACTTC. This translates into CASSVQAGSLYEQYF.

CDR3 protein: CASAGTNPYEQYF. The CDR3 DNA follows: TGTGCCAGTGCCGGGACTAATCCCTACGAGCAGTACTTC. J is TRBJ2-7 and V is TRBV28, with 7 bases lining up with TRBD2. Unmatched junction bases numbered 7, after V lost 9 bases and J lost 2 bases. The germline V gene encodes CDR1 MDHEN and CDR2 SYDVKM. There are 13 residues in the CDR3.

Sample share makes this clone medium-sized. The rearrangement links TRBV27 to TRBJ1-2; D unclear. The germline V gene encodes CDR1 MNHEY and CDR2 SMNVEV (reference sequence). Trimming cost V 0 bases and J 2 bases, with 7 bases left between them. This CDR3 is 14 amino acids long. The CDR3 sequence: CASSLSGGNYGYTF. The CDR3 bases are TGTGCCAGCAGTTTATCGGGCGGGAACTATGGCTACACCTTC.

This chain uses TRBV6-5 with TRBJ2-7, with D possibly matching TRBD1 (6 bases). The V and J ends lost 0 bases and 3 bases respectively, with 15 bases between them. Germline lookup yields CDR1 MNHEY and CDR2 SVGAGI. The length of the CDR3 is 16 residues. The CDR3 region is CASSYSIQGTDYEQYF. CDR3 bases: TGTGCCAGCAGTTACTCGATTCAGGGGACGGACTACGAGCAGTACTTC.

The gene calls are TRBV7-8 and TRBJ2-1; D is unclear. The germline V gene encodes CDR1 SGHVS and CDR2 FQNEAQ. V shed 5 bases and J shed 10 bases, with 9 bases lying between them. CDR3 length equals 11 residues. The CDR3 spells CASSPDTEQFF. The CDR3 bases are TGTGCCAGCAGCCCAGACACCGAGCAGTTCTTC.

The chain employs TRBV4-3 and TRBJ2-5; 9 bases are a match to TRBD2. V trimming: 1 base; J trimming: 5 bases; junction bases outside the gene matches: 14. This CDR3 contains 18 residues. Germline V gives CDR1 LGHNA, CDR2 YSLEER. In nucleotides, the CDR3 is TGCGCCAGCAGCCAAGGGGTTCTAGCGGGACTAAGTGGCGAGACCCAGTACTTC. Amino acid sequence: CASSQGVLAGLSGETQYF.

This clone was observed a few times. The rearrangement joins TRBV18 to TRBJ2-1; D may be TRBD1 (5 bases). Looked up from germline, CDR1 is KGHSH and CDR2 is LQKENI. With 6 bases removed from V and 9 bases from J, the gap between germline ends came to 18 bases. The CDR3 is 14 residues long. The chain's CDR3 is CASSFSRVESEQFF. The CDR3 DNA is TGTGCCAGCTCCTTTTCCAGGGTTGAGAGTGAGCAGTTCTTC.

CDR3 nucleotide sequence: TGTGCCAGCTCACCACCGGGACGGGAGGAATCAAATGAGCAGTTCTTC. It translates to CASSPPGREESNEQFF. The chain has TRBV18 and TRBJ2-1; 7 positions match TRBD2. J was trimmed by 7 bases and V by 0 bases; bases with no gene match: 9. CDR1 is KGHSH, CDR2 LQKENI, per germline. The CDR3 is 16 residues long.

The V and J genes are TRBV25-1 and TRBJ1-3, with TRBD1 identical over 7 bases. The CDR3 loop spans 13 amino acids. Germline-derived CDR1 and CDR2 are MGHDK and SYGVNS. V shed 5 bases and J 4 bases; nucleotides not matched to a gene: 2. DNA for the CDR3: TGTGCCAGCAGTCTACAGGGGGGAAACACCATATATTTT. Protein: CASSLQGGNTIYF.

This clone has a handful of counts. Other DNA sequences in this specimen translate into the identical CDR3. The chain combines TRBV30 with TRBJ2-3; 11 bases match TRBD2. V shed 2 bases, J shed 2 bases, and the junction held 3 bases outside the gene matches. This CDR3 contains 15 residues. Germline CDR1 is GTSNPN and CDR2 is SVGIG (reference sequence). CDR3 residues: CAWSRLAGLTDTQYF. CDR3 coding DNA: TGTGCCTGGAGTAGACTAGCGGGGCTCACAGATACGCAGTATTTT.

Regarding this clone: Different DNA sequences within this sample yield the same CDR3. The rearrangement uses TRBV28 and TRBJ1-3; TRBD1 matches 10 bases. Germline trimming cut 2 bases from V and 4 bases from J; bases unmatched to any gene: 2. The CDR3 covers 15 residues. Looked up from germline, CDR1 is MDHEN and CDR2 is SYDVKM. The CDR3 region has the DNA TGTGCCAGCAGTTTAGGGGGACAGGGGGGAAACACCATATATTTT. It specifies CASSLGGQGGNTIYF. Together with reference TRBV28 and TRBJ1-3, the CDR3 gives the full variable domain: DVKVTQSSRYLVKRTGEKVFLECVQDMDHENMFWYRQDPGLGLRLIYFSYDVKMKEKGDIPEGYSVSREKKERFSLILESASTNQTSMYLCASSLGGQGGNTIYFGEGSWLTVV.